Following are 25 T cell receptor beta chains from one sample sequenced in a study of shared clonotypes between healthy human individuals. Method: immunoSEQ multiplex PCR; TCRdb's copy keeps in-frame clones and lacks some. The data hold some 1.1 million clones, with around three quarters observed a single time. The source material was memory CD4+ T cells from PBMCs. Subset described: CD45RA-negative fraction. These receptors all come from a man younger than 35 in good health. Some clones in this sample may be carry-over from other donors' samples.

The rearrangement uses TRBV29-1 and TRBJ2-3; no clear D. Germline values: CDR1 SQVTM, CDR2 ANQGSEA. Trimming removed 6 bases at V and 4 bases at J, with 5 bases between. CDR3 length: 10 residues. This CDR3 is CSVNADTQYF. As DNA, the CDR3 is TGCAGCGTAAACGCAGATACGCAGTATTTT.

The chain is built from TRBV6-5 and TRBJ2-5, with TRBD1 as a possible D gene (6 bases). V dropped 3 bases and J dropped 5 bases, with 10 bases sitting between them. The CDR3 contains 13 residues. Germline V gene sequence: CDR1 MNHEY, CDR2 SVGAGI. The CDR3 protein is CASSYERGETQYF. For the CDR3, the DNA is TGTGCCAGCAGTTATGAGAGGGGGGAGACCCAGTACTTC.

This chain links TRBV28 with TRBJ2-4, with TRBD2 matching 9 bases. Germline V lookup: CDR1 MDHEN, CDR2 SYDVKM. The CDR3 runs to 14 residues. Trimming removed 6 bases from V and 6 bases from J; junction bases left unmatched: 6. CDR3 sequence reads: CASRSKTSGNIQYF. CDR3 DNA: TGTGCCAGCAGAAGTAAGACTAGCGGAAACATTCAGTACTTC.

This chain links TRBV7-6 with TRBJ1-2; tentative D call: TRBD1 (6 bases). Germline V gene data show CDR1 as SGHVS and CDR2 as FNYEAQ. This CDR3 region has 14 residues. The V gene lost 5 bases and the J gene lost 2 bases, with 12 bases spanning the gap. The CDR3 spells CASSARDTNYGYTF. The CDR3 region has the DNA TGTGCCAGCAGCGCCCGGGACACCAACTATGGCTACACCTTC.

The CDR3 DNA reads TGCGCCAGCAGCTTTGAGACGGACGGCCGAAACTATGGCTACACCTTC. It is translated as CASSFETDGRNYGYTF. The J gene is TRBJ1-2, the V gene TRBV5-1; unclear D gene. Trimming cost V 2 bases and J 2 bases, with 16 bases left between them. The germline gives CDR1 SGHRS, CDR2 YFSETQ. The CDR3 runs to 16 residues.

The gene calls are TRBV10-3 and TRBJ2-3; D gene ambiguous. The V gene lost 3 bases and the J gene lost 2 bases, with 3 bases spanning the gap. CDR3 size: 12 residues. CDR1 is ENHRY and CDR2 is SYGVKD in the germline V gene. Written as DNA, the CDR3 is TGTGCCATCAGTGACCCCACAGATACGCAGTATTTT. Translating it yields CAISDPTDTQYF.

This clone was seen once. J is TRBJ1-2 and V is TRBV29-1; no clear D. The V end was cut by 7 bases, the J end by 6 bases, with 9 bases between. There are 10 residues in the CDR3. Germline CDR1 reads SQVTM; CDR2 reads ANQGSEA. This chain's CDR3 is CSGYEDGYTF. CDR3 nucleotides: TGCAGCGGGTATGAAGATGGCTACACCTTC. Combining the CDR3 with reference TRBV29-1 and TRBJ1-2 gives the whole variable domain SAVISQKPSRDICQRGTSLTIQCQVDSQVTMMFWYRQQPGQSLTLIATANQGSEATYESGFVIDKFPISRPNLTFSTLTVSNMSPEDSSIYLCSGYEDGYTFGSGTRLTVV.

Comments on this clone: A far larger clone differs by one base, so this is likely a read error. This sequence joins TRBV9 and TRBJ1-1, with 7 bases aligning to TRBD1. The V gene's germline CDR1 is SGDLS and CDR2 YYNGEE. V lost 1 base and J lost 5; bases outside the gene matches: 2. The CDR3 runs 13 residues. CDR3 DNA: TGTGCCAGCAGCGTACAGGGGGGAACTGAAGCTTTCTTT. It encodes CASSVQGGTEAFF.

This clone showed up many times. In the same sample, other DNA sequences code for this CDR3. The CDR3 region is CAISEVATGELFF. CDR3 in DNA: TGTGCCATCTCTGAGGTGGCCACCGGGGAGCTGTTTTTT. The chain carries TRBV10-3 and TRBJ2-2; D not resolved. This CDR3 contains 13 residues. V was shortened by 8 bases and J by 4 bases, with 11 bases between the two germline ends. From germline, CDR1 is ENHRY and CDR2 SYGVKD.

The rearrangement uses TRBV7-9 and TRBJ1-6, with unresolved D. This CDR3 spans 16 amino acids. The V end lost 5 bases, the J end lost 6 bases, and 17 bases lay between the germline ends. Germline CDR1 reads SEHNR; CDR2 reads FQNEAQ (reference sequence). The CDR3: CASSAPQRLPNSPLHF. CDR3 bases: TGTGCCAGCAGCGCTCCTCAGCGGCTGCCTAATTCACCCCTCCACTTT.

The chain has TRBV30 and TRBJ2-5; 8 bases are a match to TRBD2. V shed 4 bases and J 5 bases; nucleotides not matched to a gene: 6. The CDR3 has 13 residues. Germline V lookup: CDR1 GTSNPN, CDR2 SVGIG (reference sequence). This CDR3 is CAWTLSGGETQYF. CDR3 coding DNA: TGTGCCTGGACCCTCTCGGGGGGGGAGACCCAGTACTTC.

The rearrangement joins TRBV11-3 to TRBJ2-3, with 9 bases that match TRBD2. The CDR3 loop spans 16 amino acids. Germline values: CDR1 SGHNT, CDR2 YENEEA. V trimming: 1 base; J trimming: 5 bases; junction bases outside the gene matches: 7. CDR3 loop: CASSLVAGGPIDTQYF. The DNA for the CDR3 is TGTGCCAGCAGCTTAGTGGCGGGAGGGCCTATAGATACGCAGTATTTT.

The chain recombines TRBV2 with TRBJ2-5; D tentatively fits TRBD1 or TRBD2 (5 bases each). Germline V gives CDR1 SNHLY, CDR2 FYNNEI. This CDR3 spans 13 amino acids. V dropped 8 bases and J dropped 4 bases, with 14 bases sitting between them. CDR3 coding DNA: TGTGCCAGCCTGGGGGATAGCGCAGAGACCCAGTACTTC. It specifies CASLGDSAETQYF.

The chain links TRBV9 to TRBJ2-2; possibly TRBD2 for D (5 bases). This CDR3 has 16 residues. Deletions cut 3 bases from V and 4 bases from J, with 16 bases between. Germline V CDR1 and CDR2: SGDLS, YYNGEE. The CDR3 is CASSEAGARGTGELFF. DNA of the CDR3: TGTGCCAGCAGCGAGGCGGGTGCCCGGGGCACCGGGGAGCTGTTTTTT.

The gene calls are TRBV9 and TRBJ2-1; weak D call: TRBD1 (6 bases). V was trimmed by 2 bases and J by 5 bases, leaving 11 bases between them. CDR3 length: 14 residues. Germline V lookup: CDR1 SGDLS, CDR2 YYNGEE. The DNA for the CDR3 is TGTGCCAGCAGCGTCGGACAGATCAACAATGAGCAGTTCTTC. Residues: CASSVGQINNEQFF.

The chain has TRBV4-2 and TRBJ2-5; D may correspond to TRBD1 or TRBD2 (5 bases each). The CDR3 totals 18 residues. The V and J ends lost 4 bases and 5 bases respectively, with 26 bases between them. Germline V gene lookup returns CDR1 LGHNA and CDR2 YNFKEQ. CDR3 residues: CASSRRPEGTSEGETQYF. CDR3 bases: TGTGCCAGCAGCCGTCGCCCCGAGGGGACGAGCGAGGGGGAGACCCAGTACTTC.

The gene calls are TRBV7-9 and TRBJ2-3; D is unclear. Trimming shortened V by 0 bases and J by 4 bases, and 5 bases separated the two germline ends. There are 13 residues in the CDR3. Per the germline V gene, CDR1 is SEHNR and CDR2 is FQNEAQ (reference sequence). CDR3 region: CASSLATPDTQYF. In DNA form, the CDR3 reads TGTGCCAGCAGCTTAGCAACGCCAGATACGCAGTATTTT.

V is TRBV30 and J is TRBJ2-5; 8 bases are shared with TRBD1. V lost 0 bases to trimming and J lost 0 bases; unmatched junction nucleotides: 3. Germline values: CDR1 GTSNPN, CDR2 SVGIG (reference sequence). The CDR3 contains 15 residues. The CDR3 sequence is CAWSVGDRYQETQYF. In DNA form, the CDR3 reads TGTGCCTGGAGTGTGGGGGACAGGTACCAAGAGACCCAGTACTTC.

V is TRBV7-3 and J is TRBJ2-7, with D tentatively TRBD2 (6 bases). Trimming cost V 3 bases and J 0 bases, with 12 bases left between them. Germline CDR1 SGHTA, CDR2 FQGTGA. The CDR3 is 15 amino acids. CDR3 residues: CASSFTPGSSYEQYF. DNA of the CDR3: TGTGCCAGCAGCTTCACCCCCGGGAGCTCCTACGAGCAGTACTTC. Complete variable domain (other parts from reference TRBV7-3 and TRBJ2-7): GAGVSQTPSNKVTEKGKYVELRCDPISGHTALYWYRQSLGQGPEFLIYFQGTGAADDSGLPNDRFFAVRPEGSVSTLKIQRTERGDSAVYLCASSFTPGSSYEQYFGPGTRLTVT.

CDR3 nucleotide sequence: TGTGCCAGTATGGGGGCTACTGGGGCCAACGTCCTGACTTTC. Protein product: CASMGATGANVLTF. The chain recombines TRBV19 with TRBJ2-6, with TRBD1 as a possible D gene (6 bases). Germline CDR1 reads LNHDA; CDR2 reads SQIVND (reference sequence). Trimming pared 7 bases from V and 2 bases from J, leaving 9 bases between. The CDR3 extends over 14 amino acids.

The chain is built from TRBV29-1 and TRBJ2-3; D assignment may be TRBD1 or TRBD2 (5 bases each). Germline CDR1 and CDR2: SQVTM and ANQGSEA. The CDR3 has 14 amino acids. The V end was cut by 8 bases, the J end by 4 bases, with 19 bases between. CDR3 protein: CSILPGAGADTQYF. The DNA of the CDR3 is TGCAGCATCCTTCCCGGGGCCGGGGCAGATACGCAGTATTTT.

The chain recombines TRBV5-4 with TRBJ1-2, with a tentative D call TRBD1 (5 bases). The V gene's germline CDR1 is SGHNT and CDR2 YYREEE (reference sequence). The CDR3 length is 15 residues. V gave up 1 base and J gave up 2 bases, with 12 bases separating them. The CDR3 region has the DNA TGTGCCAGCAGCTTGTTTTCAGGGATAAACTATGGCTACACCTTC. This encodes CASSLFSGINYGYTF.

About this clone: A much larger clone differs by one base, so this may be a read error. This chain uses TRBV28 with TRBJ2-3; tentative D call: TRBD1 (6 bases). This CDR3 comprises 15 residues. V lost 6 bases and J lost 2, with 15 bases in between. The germline V gene encodes CDR1 MDHEN and CDR2 SYDVKM. CDR3 sequence reads: CASSLGGRDTDTQYF. The CDR3 DNA follows: TGTGCCAGCAGCCTTGGGGGCAGGGACACAGATACGCAGTATTTT.

This clone has a handful of counts. The genes are TRBV5-4 and TRBJ2-7; TRBD2 is a possible D gene (6 bases). V shed 2 bases and J shed 3 bases, with 6 bases lying between them. The CDR3 is made up of 12 amino acids. Germline V CDR1 and CDR2: SGHNT, YYREEE (reference sequence). CDR3 nucleotides: TGTGCCAGCAGCTTTAGCGGCTACGAGCAGTACTTC. The encoded protein is CASSFSGYEQYF.

The chain uses TRBV5-1 and TRBJ2-1; maybe TRBD2 (5 bases). The CDR3 covers 16 residues. Germline CDR1 reads SGHRS; CDR2 reads YFSETQ. The germline V and J ends were trimmed by 0 bases and 4 bases, with 14 bases remaining between them. CDR3 region: CASSLEGSSSYNEQFF. CDR3 in DNA: TGCGCCAGCAGCTTGGAAGGGAGCTCGTCTTACAATGAGCAGTTCTTC.